This T cell receptor (beta chain) was captured by sequencing in a study of blood T cell dynamics during melanoma immunotherapy. General study points: The study could not tell melanoma-specific clones from general immune activation.

Each bulk PBMC sample had about 350 ng DNA loaded. TCRdb keeps only in-frame clones here, not all; method: immunoSEQ multiplex PCR. The table has more than 4,500 clones, about four fifths seen once. This clone has just one count. Its matching antigen is unknown. Time point in this sample: week 3, after first cycle of checkpoint inhibitor. Patients with prior systemic cancer treatment, concomitant immunosuppressants, or other active malignancies were excluded. The V gene's germline CDR1 is MGHRA and CDR2 YSYEKL. The V gene lost 1 base and the J gene lost 7 bases, with 14 bases spanning the gap. This CDR3 has 15 amino acids.

This receptor was identified in a human donor with melanoma. This sample comprised blood, obtained from a patient treated with checkpoint blockade. The chain is built from TRBV4-1 and TRBJ1-3; D not certain. CDR3 sequence reads: CASSQAGQSGNTIYF. The CDR3 nucleotides are TGCGCCAGCAGCCAAGCGGGTCAGTCGGGTAACACCATATATTTT.